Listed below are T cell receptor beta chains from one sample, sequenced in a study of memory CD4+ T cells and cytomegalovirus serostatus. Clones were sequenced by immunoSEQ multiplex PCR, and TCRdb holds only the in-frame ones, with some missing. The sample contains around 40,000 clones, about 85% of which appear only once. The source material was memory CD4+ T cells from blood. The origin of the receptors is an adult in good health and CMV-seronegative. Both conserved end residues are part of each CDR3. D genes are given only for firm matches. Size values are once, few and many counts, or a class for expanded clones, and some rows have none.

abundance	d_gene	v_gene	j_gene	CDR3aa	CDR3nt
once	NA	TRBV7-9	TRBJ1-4	CASSQTLDGEKLFF	TGTGCCAGCAGCCAAACTCTAGACGGTGAAAAACTGTTTTTT
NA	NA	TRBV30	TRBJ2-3	CAGSQADTQYF	TGTGCCGGGAGTCAGGCGGATACGCAGTATTTT
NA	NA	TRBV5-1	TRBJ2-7	CASSLQTGTPFYEQYF	TGCGCCAGCAGCTTGCAAACCGGGACGCCCTTCTACGAGCAGTACTTC
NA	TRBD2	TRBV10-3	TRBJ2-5	CAISGSGGARETQYF	TGTGCCATCAGTGGGAGCGGGGGGGCTCGGGAGACCCAGTACTTC
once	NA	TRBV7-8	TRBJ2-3	CASSFNTQYF	TGTGCCAGCAGCTTTAATACGCAGTATTTT
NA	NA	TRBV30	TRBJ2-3	CAWTPLSHSTDTQYF	TGTGCCTGGACCCCCCTTTCGCACAGCACAGATACGCAGTATTTT
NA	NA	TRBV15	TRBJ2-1	CATSRVNGPNGEQFF	TGTGCCACCAGCAGAGTTAACGGGCCAAACGGTGAGCAGTTCTTC
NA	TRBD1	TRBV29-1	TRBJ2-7	CSVGRIRDRLSYEQYF	TGCAGCGTTGGGCGGATACGGGACAGATTATCCTACGAGCAGTACTTC
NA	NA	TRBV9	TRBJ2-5	CASSAVHPQETQYF	TGTGCCAGCAGCGCTGTCCACCCACAAGAGACCCAGTACTTC
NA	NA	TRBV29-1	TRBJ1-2	CSVVRGSSGYTF	TGCAGCGTTGTCCGGGGGTCGTCTGGCTACACCTTC
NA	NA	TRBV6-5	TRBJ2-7	CASRRTDIYEQYF	TGTGCCAGCAGAAGGACAGATATCTACGAGCAGTACTTC
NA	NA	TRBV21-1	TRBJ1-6	CASSKAFMGQINSPLHF	TGTGCCAGCAGCAAAGCATTCATGGGACAGATTAATTCACCCCTCCACTTT
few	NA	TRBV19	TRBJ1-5	CASSSDLGQPQHF	TGTGCCAGTAGTAGCGACCTGGGTCAGCCCCAGCATTTT
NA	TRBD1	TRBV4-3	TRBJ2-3	CASSHGDRGSDTQYF	TGCGCCAGCAGCCATGGGGACAGGGGGTCAGATACGCAGTATTTT
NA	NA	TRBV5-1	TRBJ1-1	CASSLQWTGNTEAFF	TGCGCCAGCAGCTTGCAATGGACGGGAAACACTGAAGCTTTCTTT
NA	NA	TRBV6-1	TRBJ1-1	CASSERVLAGAFF	TGTGCCAGCAGTGAAAGGGTTCTCGCTGGAGCTTTCTTT
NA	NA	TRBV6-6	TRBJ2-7	CASSYGSHEQYF	TGTGCCAGCAGTTACGGGTCCCACGAGCAGTACTTC
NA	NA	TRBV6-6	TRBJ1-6	CASVTSSYNSPLHF	TGTGCCAGCGTGACAAGCTCCTATAATTCACCCCTCCACTTT
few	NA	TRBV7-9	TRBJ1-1	CASSNAWGAFF	TGTGCCAGCAGCAATGCCTGGGGAGCTTTCTTT
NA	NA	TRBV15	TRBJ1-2	CATSRDRGGGYGYTF	TGTGCCACCAGCAGAGATCGGGGGGGCGGCTATGGCTACACCTTC
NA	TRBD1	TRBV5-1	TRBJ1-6	CASRMTGGAYNSPLHF	TGCGCCAGCAGGATGACAGGGGGCGCCTATAATTCACCCCTCCACTTT
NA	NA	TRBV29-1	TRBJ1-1	CSAIRTTVNTEAFF	TGCAGCGCCATCCGGACGACAGTGAACACTGAAGCTTTCTTT
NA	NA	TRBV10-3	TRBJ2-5	CAIREGGSQETQYF	TGTGCCATCAGGGAGGGGGGCTCCCAAGAGACCCAGTACTTC
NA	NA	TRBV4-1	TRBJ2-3	CASSIRRMADTQYF	TGCGCCAGCAGCATACGACGGATGGCAGATACGCAGTATTTT
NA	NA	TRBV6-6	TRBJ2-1	CASSEVGEQFF	TGTGCCAGCTCAGAAGTCGGGGAGCAGTTCTTC
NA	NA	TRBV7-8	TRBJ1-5	CASSLVGVGNQPQHF	TGTGCCAGCAGCTTAGTTGGGGTAGGCAATCAGCCCCAGCATTTT
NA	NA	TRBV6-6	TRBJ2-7	CASTMFATYEQYF	TGTGCCAGCACGATGTTCGCCACCTACGAGCAGTACTTC
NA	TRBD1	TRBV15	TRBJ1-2	CATRDRDYYGYTF	TGTGCCACCCGGGACAGAGATTACTATGGCTACACCTTC
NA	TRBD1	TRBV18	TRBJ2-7	CASSPTSRTGGEQYF	TGTGCCAGCTCACCCACCAGCCGGACAGGGGGCGAGCAGTACTTC
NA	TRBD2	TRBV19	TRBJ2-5	CASSMRGGGTNLALQETQYF	TGTGCCAGTAGTATGCGGGGCGGGGGGACGAACCTGGCCCTCCAAGAGACCCAGTACTTC
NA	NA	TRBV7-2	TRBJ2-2	CASSLGLAKTGEPFF	TGTGCCAGCAGCTTAGGTTTGGCAAAAACCGGGGAGCCGTTTTTT
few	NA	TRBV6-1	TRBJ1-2	CASSHRNYGYTF	TGTGCCAGCAGTCACAGGAACTATGGCTACACCTTC
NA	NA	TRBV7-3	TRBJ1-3	CASSPGTEGNTIYF	TGTGCCAGCAGCCCCGGGACGGAGGGAAACACCATATATTTT
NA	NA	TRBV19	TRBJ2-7	CASSDGRYEQYF	TGTGCCAGTAGTGACGGACGCTACGAGCAGTACTTC
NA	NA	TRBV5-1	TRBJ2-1	CASRTTANNEQFF	TGCGCCAGCAGAACGACGGCGAACAATGAGCAGTTCTTC
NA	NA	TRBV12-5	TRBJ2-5	CASGLSSGAAWGETQYF	TGTGCTAGTGGTTTGAGTAGTGGGGCCGCCTGGGGAGAGACCCAGTACTTC
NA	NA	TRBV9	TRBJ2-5	CASSLRGQETQYF	TGTGCCAGCAGCCTTCGGGGACAAGAGACCCAGTACTTC
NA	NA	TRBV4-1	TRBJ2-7	CASSQAHGPYEQYF	TGCGCCAGCAGCCAAGCTCATGGACCCTACGAGCAGTACTTC
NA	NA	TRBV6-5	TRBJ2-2	CASITWVTGELFF	TGTGCCAGCATCACGTGGGTGACCGGGGAGCTGTTTTTT
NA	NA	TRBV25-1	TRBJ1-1	CASSELRRTEAFF	TGTGCCAGCAGTGAATTAAGGCGGACTGAAGCTTTCTTT
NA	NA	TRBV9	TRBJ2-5	CASSVALGRETQYF	TGTGCCAGCAGCGTAGCTCTAGGGAGGGAGACCCAGTACTTC
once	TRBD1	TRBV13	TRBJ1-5	CASSSTPRQGNQPQHF	TGTGCCAGCAGCTCGACCCCTAGACAGGGAAATCAGCCCCAGCATTTT
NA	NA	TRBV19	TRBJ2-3	CASREGNTDTQYF	TGTGCCAGTAGAGAGGGTAACACAGATACGCAGTATTTT
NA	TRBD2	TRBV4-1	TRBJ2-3	CASSQGRGGGADTQYF	TGCGCCAGCAGCCAGGGGCGGGGGGGCGGGGCAGATACGCAGTATTTT
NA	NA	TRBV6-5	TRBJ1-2	CASSYSNSRGYTF	TGTGCCAGCAGTTACTCGAACTCTCGCGGCTACACCTTC
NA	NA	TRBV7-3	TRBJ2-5	CASSLIAGQETQYF	TGTGCCAGCAGCTTAATAGCAGGCCAAGAGACCCAGTACTTC
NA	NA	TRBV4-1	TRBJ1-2	CASSQDEAGLRGYTF	TGCGCCAGCAGCCAAGATGAGGCGGGACTAAGGGGCTACACCTTC
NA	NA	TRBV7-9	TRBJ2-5	CASSLGQTSGLKTQYF	TGTGCCAGCAGCTTAGGCCAGACATCAGGTTTGAAGACCCAGTACTTC
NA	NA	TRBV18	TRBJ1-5	CASSPQRVGQPQHF	TGTGCCAGCTCACCTCAAAGGGTTGGTCAGCCCCAGCATTTT